What follows are 32 T cell receptor beta chains derived from one specimen sequenced in a study of shared clonotypes between healthy human individuals. Terminally differentiated effector memory CD45RA+ cells were excluded from the naive CD8 cells, which were CD45RO-negative and positively selected for CCR7. Sequencing used immunoSEQ multiplex PCR; TCRdb keeps in-frame clones, though not all of them. This table has about 2.1 million clones, 85% to 95% appearing once. The sequenced sample was naive CD8+ T cells from PBMCs. The receptors here all came from a man between 18 and 29 years old in good health. Some clones in this sample may be carry-over from other donors' samples.

The rearrangement uses TRBV27 and TRBJ2-7; 7 nucleotides line up with TRBD1. V trimming: 6 bases; J trimming: 1 base; junction bases outside the gene matches: 6. The CDR3 is 14 amino acids. Germline CDR1 reads MNHEY; CDR2 reads SMNVEV (reference sequence). The CDR3 spells CASRPRDRSYEQYF. CDR3 nucleotide sequence: TGTGCCAGCAGACCCCGGGACAGATCCTACGAGCAGTACTTC.

This rearrangement joins TRBV2 to TRBJ2-7; perhaps TRBD1 as D (6 bases). The V end lost 3 bases, the J end lost 3 bases, and 15 bases lay between the germline ends. CDR1 and CDR2 from the germline V gene are SNHLY and FYNNEI. The CDR3 extends over 15 amino acids. CDR3 coding DNA: TGTGCCAGCAGTGAGTCCAGGGGCCGGGTCTACGAGCAGTACTTC. Translation: CASSESRGRVYEQYF.

The chain has TRBV4-1 and TRBJ1-3; a weak D match, TRBD1 (6 bases). There are 15 residues in the CDR3. V was cut by 3 bases and J by 4 bases, with 13 bases left in between. Germline values: CDR1 MGHRA, CDR2 YSYEKL. This chain's CDR3 is CASSQEQGYGNTIYF. The CDR3 DNA follows: TGCGCCAGCAGCCAGGAGCAGGGGTACGGAAACACCATATATTTT.

The sample holds a few counts of this clone. The chain uses TRBV29-1 and TRBJ1-1, with TRBD1 identical over 12 bases. V lost 6 bases and J lost 1; bases outside the gene matches: 6. CDR3 length equals 15 residues. CDR1 SQVTM and CDR2 ANQGSEA come from the germline V gene. In DNA form, the CDR3 reads TGCAGCGTGGTGGGACAGGGGGCCGGGAACACTGAAGCTTTCTTT. Amino acids: CSVVGQGAGNTEAFF. Supplemented by reference TRBV29-1 and TRBJ1-1, the full variable domain reads SAVISQKPSRDICQRGTSLTIQCQVDSQVTMMFWYRQQPGQSLTLIATANQGSEATYESGFVIDKFPISRPNLTFSTLTVSNMSPEDSSIYLCSVVGQGAGNTEAFFGQGTRLTVV.

This rearrangement joins TRBV4-2 to TRBJ1-2; 7 positions match TRBD1. Germline lookup yields CDR1 LGHNA and CDR2 YNFKEQ. J gave up 6 bases and V 1 base, and 8 bases lay outside the gene matches. This CDR3 is 15 amino acids long. CDR3 nucleotide sequence: TGTGCCAGCAGCCAAGTAGGTACAGGGGAAGATGGCTACACCTTC. Its protein product is CASSQVGTGEDGYTF.

The chain employs TRBV27 and TRBJ1-4; no definite D call. Looked up from germline, CDR1 is MNHEY and CDR2 is SMNVEV (reference sequence). The V end lost 5 bases, the J end lost 1 base, and 11 bases lay between the germline ends. The CDR3 consists of 15 residues. CDR3 sequence (DNA): TGTGCCAGCAGTACACGCGCCAAAACTAATGAAAAACTGTTTTTT. The encoded protein is CASSTRAKTNEKLFF.

A note on this clone: The junction departs from germline at one end; a sequencing error may be responsible. The rearrangement joins TRBV28 to TRBJ1-1, with D maybe TRBD1 (6 bases). CDR1 and CDR2 from the germline V gene are MDHEN and SYDVKM. This CDR3 is 16 amino acids long. The CDR3 coding sequence is TGTGCCAGCAGTTTAATTATTCGTGGACAGAACGCTGAAGCTTTCTTT. It encodes CASSLIIRGQNAEAFF.

The chain recombines TRBV28 with TRBJ1-2, with 8 bases that match TRBD1. CDR3 length equals 14 residues. Germline CDR1 and CDR2: MDHEN and SYDVKM. J lost 2 bases, V lost 3 bases, and 2 bases had no gene match. The CDR3 DNA is TGTGCCAGCAGTTTTCCAGGGGGCAACTATGGCTACACCTTC. It yields the protein CASSFPGGNYGYTF.

The chain carries TRBV6-6 and TRBJ1-1, with D unclear. The CDR3 loop spans 8 amino acids. V was pared by 8 bases and J by 11 bases, with 6 bases between. CDR1 is MNHNY and CDR2 is SVGAGI in the germline V gene (reference sequence). DNA of the CDR3: TGTGCCAGCGGAGACGCTTTCTTT. It yields the protein CASGDAFF.

This clone appeared once. This sequence joins TRBV18 and TRBJ2-7, with D tentatively TRBD2 (6 bases). Per germline, CDR1 KGHSH and CDR2 LQKENI. The V gene lost 2 bases and the J gene lost 2 bases, with 16 bases spanning the gap. This CDR3 is 16 amino acids long. CDR3 region: CASSPTGGTRAYEQYF. CDR3 sequence (DNA): TGTGCCAGCTCACCAACGGGCGGGACTCGAGCCTACGAGCAGTACTTC.

The CDR3 sequence: CALAVTGELFF. The CDR3 nucleotides are TGTGCCTTGGCCGTGACCGGGGAGCTGTTTTTT. The chain couples TRBV30 to TRBJ2-2, with no clear D. With 7 bases removed from V and 5 bases from J, the gap between germline ends came to 8 bases. The CDR3 spans 11 residues. Germline CDR1 GTSNPN, CDR2 SVGIG (reference sequence).

V is TRBV7-6 and J is TRBJ2-7; D unresolved. This CDR3 spans 16 amino acids. Germline V gene sequence: CDR1 SGHVS, CDR2 FNYEAQ. The V gene lost 5 bases and the J gene lost 0 bases, with 17 bases spanning the gap. The CDR3 DNA reads TGTGCCAGCAGCGCCCGGGCCGACATTAGCTCCTACGAGCAGTACTTC. Its protein product is CASSARADISSYEQYF.

The chain joins TRBV5-6 to TRBJ1-1; maybe TRBD1 (6 bases). The CDR3 is made up of 13 amino acids. V was shortened by 1 base and J by 4 bases, with 8 bases between the two germline ends. Germline lookup yields CDR1 SGHDT and CDR2 YYEEEE. The CDR3 DNA follows: TGTGCCAGCAGCTTGACGGGGGCCACTGAAGCTTTCTTT. It encodes CASSLTGATEAFF.

This sequence joins TRBV5-5 and TRBJ2-4, with D tentatively TRBD1 (6 bases). Trimming took 6 bases from V and 3 from J, leaving 10 bases between them. Germline V CDR1 and CDR2: SGHKS, YYEKEE (reference sequence). This CDR3 is built from 13 residues. The CDR3 protein is CASKPGHKNIQYF. The DNA of the CDR3 is TGTGCCAGCAAACCGGGACACAAAAACATTCAGTACTTC.

The chain uses TRBV7-7 and TRBJ2-2; 7 nucleotides align to TRBD2. Germline V CDR1 and CDR2: SSHAT, FNYEAQ (reference sequence). The CDR3 spans 15 residues. V was pared by 5 bases and J by 8 bases, with 11 bases of the junction left unmatched. The CDR3 protein is CASSPPGGSEGELFF. For the CDR3, the DNA is TGTGCCAGCAGCCCCCCGGGGGGTAGCGAGGGGGAGCTGTTTTTT.

This rearrangement joins TRBV13 to TRBJ2-3; tentatively, D is TRBD1 (5 bases). The germline V and J ends were trimmed by 4 bases and 2 bases, with 10 bases remaining between them. Germline values: CDR1 PRHDT, CDR2 FYEKMQ (reference sequence). The CDR3 consists of 14 residues. CDR3 in amino acids: CASSSRRVTDTQYF. In DNA, the CDR3 is TGTGCCAGCAGCTCACGCAGGGTCACAGATACGCAGTATTTT.

The chain couples TRBV27 to TRBJ2-7, with a tentative D call TRBD1 (6 bases). CDR3 length equals 16 residues. V lost 7 bases and J lost 0, with 19 bases in between. CDR1 is MNHEY and CDR2 is SMNVEV in the germline V gene (reference sequence). CDR3 coding DNA: TGTGCCAGCACGAAAGCCCCGGGGACATCCTCCTACGAGCAGTACTTC. Amino acids: CASTKAPGTSSYEQYF.

This chain links TRBV11-1 with TRBJ2-7; 12 nucleotides align to TRBD1. V was clipped by 5 bases and J by 5 bases; unmatched bases: 4. Germline loops: CDR1 SGHAT, CDR2 FQDESV (reference sequence). CDR3 size: 14 residues. The CDR3 coding sequence is TGTGCCAGCAGCACCGGGACAGGGGGCAACGAGCAGTACTTC. This translates into CASSTGTGGNEQYF.

The chain couples TRBV7-3 to TRBJ2-7; D gene uncertain. CDR1 and CDR2 (germline): SGHTA, FQGTGA. Trimming cost V 2 bases and J 2 bases, with 13 bases left between them. The length of the CDR3 is 15 residues. The CDR3 sequence: CASSLGVGMAYEQYF. In nucleotides, the CDR3 is TGTGCCAGCAGCTTAGGGGTTGGGATGGCCTACGAGCAGTACTTC.

The chain recombines TRBV27 with TRBJ2-1; D gene uncertain. CDR3 length: 14 residues. Trimming removed 2 bases at V and 6 bases at J, with 11 bases between. Germline-derived CDR1 and CDR2 are MNHEY and SMNVEV (reference sequence). CDR3 sequence (DNA): TGTGCCAGCAGTTTACTCTCCTTCCTCAATGAGCAGTTCTTC. Translating it yields CASSLLSFLNEQFF.

The chain couples TRBV9 to TRBJ2-5; 7 nucleotides match TRBD1. Unmatched junction bases numbered 8, after V lost 3 bases and J lost 3 bases. Germline V gene data show CDR1 as SGDLS and CDR2 as YYNGEE. The CDR3 covers 15 residues. The CDR3 loop reads CASSAGTETEETQYF. The DNA of the CDR3 is TGTGCCAGCAGCGCGGGGACAGAAACAGAAGAGACCCAGTACTTC.

The chain employs TRBV11-2 and TRBJ2-7, with TRBD1 matching 7 bases. This CDR3 region has 12 residues. V shed 5 bases, J shed 4 bases, and the junction held 2 bases outside the gene matches. Germline CDR1 SGHAT, CDR2 FQNNGV. The CDR3 region has the DNA TGTGCCAGCAGCCAGGACAGGTACGAGCAGTACTTC. Its protein is CASSQDRYEQYF.

The rearrangement joins TRBV28 to TRBJ2-7; TRBD1 matches at 7 bases. CDR1 is MDHEN and CDR2 is SYDVKM in the germline V gene. The CDR3 runs to 13 residues. J lost 6 bases, V lost 6 bases, and 8 bases had no gene match. CDR3 sequence (DNA): TGTGCCAGCAGCAATACAGGGGCGAGCGAGCAGTACTTC. Translation: CASSNTGASEQYF.

This clone has just a few counts. The gene calls are TRBV2 and TRBJ2-1; 9 nucleotides line up with TRBD2. Trimming took 3 bases from V and 1 from J; bases not matched to a gene: 4. CDR1 and CDR2 (germline): SNHLY, FYNNEI. CDR3 length: 16 residues. The chain's CDR3 is CASSETGLASYNEQFF. CDR3 in DNA: TGTGCCAGCAGTGAGACGGGACTAGCTTCCTACAATGAGCAGTTCTTC.

This chain uses TRBV10-3 with TRBJ2-2, with 10 positions matching TRBD2. V lost 5 bases, J lost 2 bases, and 8 bases stayed unmatched. Germline CDR1 is ENHRY and CDR2 is SYGVKD. This CDR3 has 17 residues. CDR3 nucleotides: TGTGCCATCAGTTATCCGCTAGCGGGAGCAAACACCGGGGAGCTGTTTTTT. This codes for CAISYPLAGANTGELFF.

This clone was found once. The chain uses TRBV11-2 and TRBJ2-1; 15 positions match TRBD2. CDR3 length: 18 amino acids. V trimming: 5 bases; J trimming: 7 bases; junction bases outside the gene matches: 12. Germline V gene lookup returns CDR1 SGHAT and CDR2 FQNNGV. The CDR3 protein is CASSPPGTSGRLRNEQFF. The CDR3 coding sequence is TGTGCCAGCAGCCCACCCGGGACTAGCGGGAGGTTGCGGAATGAGCAGTTCTTC.

A word on this clone: Given the absence of the conserved phenylalanine or tryptophan at the CDR3 end, a read error is likely. No DNA is shown, since the ends of the CDR3 on it are uncertain; the CDR3 is the one TCRdb lists. The rearrangement links TRBV20-1 to TRBJ2-7; no DNA check was done on the table's D call, TRBD1. The CDR3 is 11 amino acids long, termini counted. The germline gives CDR1 DFQATT, CDR2 SNEGSKA (reference sequence). CDR3 amino acids: CSAYPGQRYPI.

The CDR3 protein is CATRPMGGTEAFF. DNA of the CDR3: TGTGCCACACGGCCTATGGGTGGCACTGAAGCTTTCTTT. The V gene is TRBV19, the J gene TRBJ1-1, with D uncertain. Deletions cut 10 bases from V and 4 bases from J, with 16 bases between. This CDR3 region has 13 residues. Germline V gene lookup returns CDR1 LNHDA and CDR2 SQIVND (reference sequence). The full variable domain, completed using reference TRBV19 and TRBJ1-1, is DGGITQSPKYLFRKEGQNVTLSCEQNLNHDAMYWYRQDPGQGLRLIYYSQIVNDFQKGDIAEGYSVSREKKESFPLTVTSAQKNPTAFYLCATRPMGGTEAFFGQGTRLTVV.

The chain recombines TRBV7-9 with TRBJ2-1; D possibly uses TRBD1 or TRBD2 (5 bases each). This CDR3 region has 17 residues. Trimming took off 4 bases at V and 3 bases at J, with 19 bases between the two ends. Germline V gene sequence: CDR1 SEHNR, CDR2 FQNEAQ (reference sequence). The CDR3: CASSSPGTGPDYNEQFF. CDR3 nucleotide sequence: TGTGCCAGCAGCTCCCCCGGGACGGGACCCGACTACAATGAGCAGTTCTTC.

This clone was picked up a small number of times. The V call is TRBV7-6, the J call TRBJ1-2; D remains ambiguous. The germline V and J ends were trimmed by 0 bases and 11 bases, with 10 bases remaining between them. There are 12 residues in the CDR3. Germline loops: CDR1 SGHVS, CDR2 FNYEAQ. CDR3 residues: CASSLAGFEYTF. The CDR3 DNA follows: TGTGCCAGCAGCTTAGCGGGATTCGAATACACCTTC.

This sequence joins TRBV27 and TRBJ2-5; 12 bases map to TRBD2. Germline V gene sequence: CDR1 MNHEY, CDR2 SMNVEV (reference sequence). This CDR3 has 17 amino acids. V shed 8 bases and J 5 bases; nucleotides not matched to a gene: 15. The CDR3 protein is CASHNGLAGTKGETQYF. The CDR3, as DNA: TGTGCCAGCCACAACGGACTAGCGGGAACTAAAGGGGAGACCCAGTACTTC.

The rearrangement uses TRBV7-9 and TRBJ2-7; the match to TRBD2 covers 7 bases. The V gene end was trimmed by 3 bases and the J gene end by 3 bases; junction bases not matched to a gene: 11. The CDR3 consists of 16 residues. Germline V gene lookup returns CDR1 SEHNR and CDR2 FQNEAQ (reference sequence). CDR3 sequence reads: CASSFSQDGDYYEQYF. CDR3 nucleotide sequence: TGTGCCAGCAGCTTCTCCCAGGACGGGGACTACTACGAGCAGTACTTC. Looking up the rest from reference TRBV7-9 and TRBJ2-7 gives the full variable domain: DTGVSQNPRHKITKRGQNVTFRCDPISEHNRLYWYRQTLGQGPEFLTYFQNEAQLEKSRLLSDRFSAERPKGSFSTLEIQRTEQGDSAMYLCASSFSQDGDYYEQYFGPGTRLTVT.